The 9 T cell receptor beta chains below were found in one sample sequenced in a study of cytomegalovirus exposure and HLA in healthy donors. Vbeta (60) and Jbeta (13) primers were used in the PCR. Assay: immunoSEQ multiplex PCR; the TCRdb copy retains only in-frame clones and omits some. The table records fewer than 150,000 clones, 70% to 80% of them present only once. Sequencing input: PBMCs. The receptors were sampled from a woman in her fifties or sixties in good health and CMV-seronegative.

This chain links TRBV6-1 with TRBJ2-3, with TRBD2 matching over 8 bases. Trimming removed 4 bases from V and 0 bases from J; junction bases left unmatched: 9. Germline loops: CDR1 MNHNS, CDR2 SASEGT. The CDR3 has 17 residues. The CDR3 DNA follows: TGTGCCAGCAGTGGGGGTTCGGGGGGGATAAGCACAGATACGCAGTATTTT. Amino acid sequence: CASSGGSGGISTDTQYF.

The chain is built from TRBV6-1 and TRBJ1-5; 7 bases are a match to TRBD1. V shed 10 bases and J 5 bases; nucleotides not matched to a gene: 14. The CDR3 length is 15 residues. The germline gives CDR1 MNHNS, CDR2 SASEGT. The CDR3: CAIDRQGGGDQPQHF. The CDR3 DNA is TGTGCCATCGATCGACAGGGAGGTGGCGATCAGCCCCAGCATTTT.

The V and J genes are TRBV6-5 and TRBJ1-1, with D perhaps TRBD1 (6 bases). This CDR3 has 13 residues. Trimming took off 0 bases at V and 4 bases at J, with 6 bases between the two ends. Germline V lookup: CDR1 MNHEY, CDR2 SVGAGI. CDR3 residues: CASSYSGATEAFF. The CDR3 region has the DNA TGTGCCAGCAGTTACTCGGGGGCCACTGAAGCTTTCTTT.

This chain links TRBV19 with TRBJ1-4; perhaps TRBD1 as D (5 bases). The germline V gene has CDR1 LNHDA and CDR2 SQIVND (reference sequence). The CDR3 has 14 amino acids. V was trimmed by 5 bases and J by 8 bases, leaving 15 bases between them. CDR3 bases: TGTGCCAGTAGTGCCCGGACAATCGGGGAAAAACTGTTTTTT. It encodes CASSARTIGEKLFF.

The chain has TRBV5-6 and TRBJ1-2, with D possibly TRBD1 on 6 matching bases. Germline assignment: CDR1 SGHDT and CDR2 YYEEEE. Between the trimmed V and J ends, which lost 1 base and 3 bases, there was a span of 13 bases. The CDR3 spans 15 residues. CDR3 nucleotide sequence: TGTGCCAGCAGCTTGTTCGGGGGGCAGGACTATGGCTACACCTTC. Its protein is CASSLFGGQDYGYTF.

This chain uses TRBV6-6 with TRBJ2-7; weak D call: TRBD1 (5 bases). The germline V gene has CDR1 MNHNY and CDR2 SVGAGI (reference sequence). CDR3 length equals 13 residues. Trimming took 7 bases from V and 6 from J, leaving 16 bases between them. CDR3 bases: TGTGCCAGCATCGCCAGGGTTGGGCGCGAGCAGTACTTC. This encodes CASIARVGREQYF.

The V call is TRBV7-6, the J call TRBJ2-7; 8 nucleotides line up with TRBD1. V lost 3 bases to trimming and J lost 6 bases; unmatched junction nucleotides: 7. This CDR3 spans 14 amino acids. Germline loops: CDR1 SGHVS, CDR2 FNYEAQ. The CDR3 here is CASSLTGESREQYF. In DNA form, the CDR3 reads TGTGCCAGCAGCTTGACAGGGGAGTCTCGCGAGCAGTACTTC.

The chain has TRBV6-5 and TRBJ2-7; 7 positions agree with TRBD1. The CDR3 totals 13 residues. Unmatched junction bases numbered 8, after V lost 5 bases and J lost 7 bases. Per the germline V gene, CDR1 is MNHEY and CDR2 is SVGAGI. This CDR3 reads CASSTDRAGEQYF. The CDR3 DNA is TGTGCCAGCAGTACCGACAGGGCTGGAGAGCAGTACTTC.

A word on this clone: This sample includes further DNA sequences coding for the same CDR3. The chain combines TRBV10-3 with TRBJ1-2; D may be TRBD1 (6 bases). The CDR3 is 15 residues long. Germline values: CDR1 ENHRY, CDR2 SYGVKD. The ends were cut back, 6 bases at V and 3 bases at J, with 17 bases in the middle. The CDR3 region has the DNA TGTGCCATCAGCCCCACAGGGTTCCTAGACTATGGCTACACCTTC. This sequence encodes CAISPTGFLDYGYTF.